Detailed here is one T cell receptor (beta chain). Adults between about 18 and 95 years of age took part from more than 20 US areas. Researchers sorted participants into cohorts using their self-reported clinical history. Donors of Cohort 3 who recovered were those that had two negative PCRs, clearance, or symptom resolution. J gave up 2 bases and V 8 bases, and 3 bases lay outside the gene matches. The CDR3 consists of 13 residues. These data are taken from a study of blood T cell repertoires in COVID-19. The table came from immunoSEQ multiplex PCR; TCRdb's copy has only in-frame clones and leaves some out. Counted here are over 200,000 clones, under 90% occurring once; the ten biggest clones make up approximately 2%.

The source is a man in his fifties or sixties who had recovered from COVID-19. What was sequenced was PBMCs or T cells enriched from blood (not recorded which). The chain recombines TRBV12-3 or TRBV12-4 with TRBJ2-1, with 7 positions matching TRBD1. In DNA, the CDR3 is TGTGCCAGCCGACAGGGCACCTACAATGAGCAGTTCTTC. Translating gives CASRQGTYNEQFF.